The 16 T cell receptor beta chains presented below share a single source sample, sequenced in a study of CD8+ T cells in alopecia areata. Combined cutaneous lymph node cells underwent sorting by CD4, CD8alpha, NKG2D, NKG2ACE and additional markers. TCR sequencing used cDNA made by reverse transcription of extracted RNA. Assay: immunoSEQ multiplex PCR; the TCRdb copy retains only in-frame clones and omits some. The data show about 300,000 clones, with none appearing a single time. Sample: CD4+ T cells sorted from a lymph node. These receptor sequences come from a C3H/HeJ mouse with alopecia areata. MHC haplotype of the mouse line: H2-k.

A note on this clone: All gene names here are mouse names. The read ends 4 residues early relative to the CDR3; the germline J gene fills the gap. Other DNA sequences from this sample encode an identical CDR3 as well. The chain combines TRBV31 with TRBJ2-2, with D perhaps TRBD1 (6 bases). V was trimmed by 0 bases and J by 0 bases, leaving 8 bases between them. The CDR3 runs 15 residues. Germline V gene lookup returns CDR1 GKSSPN and CDR2 SITVG. The CDR3 region is CAWSLGQSNTGQLYF. The CDR3 DNA, read in part, is TGTGCCTGGAGTCTAGGACAGTCAAACACCGGG.

This clone has only a few counts. The germline and genes are mouse ones. The sequenced part of the CDR3 DNA is TGTGCCAGCGGTGATGGAGTCTGGGGGACTAGTGCAGAA. This encodes CASGDGVWGTSAE. In full, the CDR3 reads CASGDGVWGTSAETLYF. This sequence joins TRBV13-2 and TRBJ2-3; TRBD2 matches 7 bases. The CDR3 end falls 4 residues outside the read, so it is completed with the germline J gene. V lost 0 bases to trimming and J lost 0 bases; unmatched junction nucleotides: 7. Germline lookup yields CDR1 NNHNN and CDR2 SYGAGS (reference sequence). The CDR3 extends over 17 amino acids.

In this sample, this clone turned up a few times. Gene names follow the mouse nomenclature. Read coverage stops 4 residues before the CDR3 terminus; the germline J gene supplies the remainder. The chain recombines TRBV13-1 with TRBJ2-1; no clear D gene. The germline V gene has CDR1 NSHNY and CDR2 SYGAGN. V was trimmed by 7 bases and J by 1 base, leaving 6 bases between them. The length of the CDR3 is 12 residues. CDR3 loop: CASETNYAEQFF. The sequenced part of the CDR3 DNA is TGTGCCAGCGAGACAAACTATGCT.

This clone was seen a few times. Germline and genes here are mouse. CDR3 bases read: TGCACCTGCAGTGCAGACCCAACAGATGCT. Translating it yields CTCSADPTDA. The CDR3 as a whole reads CTCSADPTDAEQFF. This chain joins TRBV1 and TRBJ2-1, with D uncertain. The read terminates 4 residues before the CDR3 end, so the remaining end is supplied by the germline J gene. Between the trimmed V and J ends, which lost 0 bases and 5 bases, there was a span of 8 bases. In germline, CDR1 is NSQYPW, CDR2 LRSPGD (reference sequence). The CDR3 is made up of 14 amino acids.

In its sample, this clone was seen a few times. Gene names follow the mouse nomenclature. Sequencing ends 4 residues short of the CDR3 end; the germline J gene provides the rest. The V and J genes are TRBV1 and TRBJ2-5; 9 bases fit TRBD1. The CDR3 covers 16 residues. CDR1 is NSQYPW, CDR2 LRSPGD, per germline (reference sequence). The CDR3 here is CTCSAEQGARSDTQYF. Incomplete CDR3 DNA: TGCACCTGCAGTGCAGAACAGGGGGCGCGGTCTGAC.

Comment on this clone: Gene names refer to mouse genes. Read coverage stops 4 residues before the CDR3 terminus; the germline J gene supplies the remainder. This chain links TRBV14 with TRBJ1-2; a weak D match, TRBD1 (5 bases). The CDR3 length is 14 residues. The germline V and J ends were trimmed by 1 base and 1 base, with 8 bases remaining between them. Germline values: CDR1 SGHDT, CDR2 FRDEAV. CDR3 bases read: TGTGCCAGCAGTTTCGGGGGGGAAAACTCC. Protein product: CASSFGGENS. The whole CDR3 reads CASSFGGENSDYTF.

This clone came up a few times. The genes and germline here are from mouse. CDR3 loop: CASSTGTEINQDTQYF. CDR3 DNA (partial): TGTGCCAGCAGCACCGGGACAGAAATTAACCAAGAC. V usage is TRBV3 and J usage is TRBJ2-5; 7 bases align to TRBD1. Read data end 4 residues before the CDR3 end; the end is taken from the germline J gene. Losses at the gene ends were 5 bases for V and 0 bases for J; bases not matched to a gene: 8. CDR1 is SNHLY, CDR2 FYNGKV, per germline (reference sequence). The CDR3 spans 16 residues.

Notes on this clone: Germline and genes here are mouse. CDR3 DNA, as far as it was read: TGTGCCAGCAGTGGACAGGGGGGGGGTTCGCCC. It encodes CASSGQGGGSP. The CDR3 reads in full as CASSGQGGGSPLYF. V is TRBV19 and J is TRBJ1-6; 10 nucleotides line up with TRBD1. With the read ending 3 residues before the CDR3 end, the germline J gene is used to fill in that end. TRBJ1-6 counts as an open reading frame of uncertain function. Trimming cost V 4 bases and J 9 bases; bases outside gene matches: 4. Germline-derived CDR1 and CDR2 are FNHDT and SITEND (reference sequence). CDR3 length: 14 amino acids.

This clone was seen a few times. Gene labels here are mouse ones. The read terminates 4 residues ahead of where the CDR3 ends, so the germline J gene completes it. The V call is TRBV5, the J call TRBJ2-4; D gene unclear. The CDR3 is 13 amino acids. Germline V gene sequence: CDR1 LGHNA, CDR2 YNLKQL (reference sequence). CDR3 in amino acids: CASSQEVRNTLYF. The covered CDR3 bases are TGTGCCAGCAGCCAAGAGGTCAGAAAC.

Comments on this clone: Mouse gene names apply. Read coverage stops 4 residues before the CDR3 terminus; the germline J gene supplies the remainder. The chain has TRBV5 and TRBJ2-5; 7 bases align to TRBD1. V dropped 1 base and J dropped 3; count of bases not matched to a gene: 1. Germline V lookup: CDR1 LGHNA, CDR2 YNLKQL (reference sequence). This CDR3 spans 14 amino acids. CDR3 protein: CASSQGDRQDTQYF. The CDR3 DNA, read in part, is TGTGCCAGCAGCCAAGGGGACAGACAAGAC.

In this sample, this clone turned up a few times. Gene names follow the mouse nomenclature. Sequencing ends 4 residues short of the CDR3 end; the germline J gene provides the rest. The chain is built from TRBV17 and TRBJ2-4; weak D call: TRBD2 (7 bases). The V gene lost 2 bases and the J gene lost 2 bases, with 11 bases spanning the gap. The germline V gene encodes CDR1 MNHDT and CDR2 YYDKIL. This CDR3 is 15 amino acids long. The CDR3 sequence: CASSRLGAIQNTLYF. CDR3 DNA (partial): TGTGCTAGCAGTAGACTGGGGGCGATTCAAAAC. Supplemented by reference TRBV17 and TRBJ2-4, the full variable domain reads DTTVKQNPRYKLARVGKPVNLICSQTMNHDTMYWYQKKPNQAPKLLLFYYDKILNREADTFEKFQSSRPNNSFCSLYIGSAGLEYSAMYLCASSRLGAIQNTLYFGAGTRLSVL.

This clone was seen many times. The gene names given are mouse names. The missing CDR3 end, 4 residues past where the read stops, is filled in from the germline J gene. V and J are TRBV12-1 and TRBJ1-2, with a weak D call TRBD1 (6 bases). Germline CDR1 is SGHSN and CDR2 is HYEKVE. V lost 0 bases to trimming and J lost 2 bases, with 12 bases between them. The CDR3 loop spans 15 amino acids. CDR3: CASSLVGGENSDYTF. Partial CDR3 DNA: TGTGCCAGCTCTCTCGTGGGGGGCGAGAACTCC.

This clone was counted many times. Mouse germline and gene names are used. The CDR3 end is not reached by the read, which stops 4 residues before it; the germline J gene fills it in. The same CDR3 is also encoded by other DNA sequences in this sample. The chain has TRBV17 and TRBJ1-1; D is perhaps TRBD1 (5 bases). The CDR3 is made up of 15 amino acids. The germline V and J ends were trimmed by 0 bases and 0 bases, with 8 bases remaining between them. Germline assignment: CDR1 MNHDT and CDR2 YYDKIL. The covered CDR3 bases are TGTGCTAGCAGTAGAGATGGAGGGGCAAACACA. Amino acid sequence: CASSRDGGANT. The entire CDR3 is CASSRDGGANTEVFF.

For this clone: Mouse gene names and germline throughout. From the germline J gene comes the end of the CDR3, since the read stops 4 residues before it. The chain recombines TRBV19 with TRBJ2-5, with 7 bases that match TRBD1. The CDR3 consists of 16 residues. CDR1 is FNHDT and CDR2 is SITEND in the germline V gene (reference sequence). With 4 bases clipped from V and 3 bases from J, the junction kept 11 bases outside the gene matches. The CDR3 sequence: CASSPPPGQPQDTQYF. The sequenced part of the CDR3 DNA is TGTGCCAGCAGTCCGCCCCCGGGACAGCCACAAGAC.

This clone was seen more than once but under ten times. Mouse names are used for the genes. The missing CDR3 end, 4 residues past where the read stops, is filled in from the germline J gene. The chain has TRBV5 and TRBJ2-3; no reliable D call. Germline lookup yields CDR1 LGHNA and CDR2 YNLKQL (reference sequence). The ends were cut back, 4 bases at V and 0 bases at J, with 8 bases in the middle. There are 14 residues in the CDR3. The sequenced part of the CDR3 DNA is TGTGCCAGCAGCCCACAGTATAGTGCAGAA. Translating it yields CASSPQYSAE. The CDR3 as a whole reads CASSPQYSAETLYF.

Worth noting for this clone: Gene names refer to mouse genes. The read ends 4 residues early relative to the CDR3; the germline J gene fills the gap. The chain uses TRBV1 and TRBJ2-2; D gene unclear. This CDR3 contains 17 residues. Germline loops: CDR1 NSQYPW, CDR2 LRSPGD (reference sequence). V was shortened by 0 bases and J by 0 bases, with 11 bases between the two germline ends. Partial CDR3 DNA: TGCACCTGCAGTGCAGATGCAGGCAATCCAAACACCGGG. This translates into CTCSADAGNPNTG. The full CDR3 protein is CTCSADAGNPNTGQLYF. Combining the CDR3 with reference TRBV1 and TRBJ2-2 gives the whole variable domain VTLLEQNPRWRLVPRGQAVNLRCILKNSQYPWMSWYQQDLQKQLQWLFTLRSPGDKEVKSLPGADYLATRVTDTELRLQVANMSQGRTLYCTCSADAGNPNTGQLYFGEGSKLTVL.